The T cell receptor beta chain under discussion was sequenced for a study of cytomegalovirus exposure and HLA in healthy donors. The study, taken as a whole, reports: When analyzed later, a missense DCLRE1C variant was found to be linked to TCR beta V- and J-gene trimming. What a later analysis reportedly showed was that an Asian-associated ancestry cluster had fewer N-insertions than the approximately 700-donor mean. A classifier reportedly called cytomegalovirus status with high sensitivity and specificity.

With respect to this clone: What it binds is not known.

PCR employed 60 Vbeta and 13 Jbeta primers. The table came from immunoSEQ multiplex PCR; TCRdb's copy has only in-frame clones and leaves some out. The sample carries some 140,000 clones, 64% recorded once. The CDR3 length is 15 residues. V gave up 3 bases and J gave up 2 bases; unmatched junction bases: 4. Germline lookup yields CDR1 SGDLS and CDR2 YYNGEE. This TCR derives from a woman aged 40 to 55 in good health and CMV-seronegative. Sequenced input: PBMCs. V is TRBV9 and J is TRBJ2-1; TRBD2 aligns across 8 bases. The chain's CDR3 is CASSESSGPYNEQFF. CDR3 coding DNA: TGTGCCAGCAGCGAGTCTAGCGGGCCCTACAATGAGCAGTTCTTC.